Listed below are T cell receptor beta chains from one sample, sequenced in a study of response to subunit inactivated influenza vaccine. A single record per CDR3 protein comes from TCRdb applying MiXCR to the RT-PCR reads. The sample lists more than 450,000 distinct CDR3 sequences, over 9.5% occurring once. This material consisted of PBMCs from blood, taken on the day of vaccination. Source of these receptors: a man aged 45-65 years who received an inactivated influenza vaccine. Both conserved end residues are part of each CDR3.

TRBV7-2	TRBJ2-1	CASSFYSGNPYNEQFF
TRBV4-1	TRBJ2-2	CASSRAGTANTGELFF
TRBV28	TRBJ1-4	CASNKATNEKLFF
TRBV20-1	TRBJ2-1	CSARDPRGSHNEQFF
TRBV29-1	TRBJ2-5	CSVVDLPSYQETQYF
TRBV12-3/TRBV12-4	TRBJ2-5	CASSFGGLLGKKTQYF
TRBV6-1	TRBJ2-7	CAIRQGGMYEQYF
TRBV20-1	TRBJ2-7	CCARGGRSAGGYEQYF
TRBV7-9	TRBJ2-7	CASSPGTPPYEQYF
TRBV6-5	TRBJ1-1	CASSNGPPPNTEAFF
TRBV20-1	TRBJ1-1	CSARGVPGTEAFF
TRBV4-1	TRBJ1-1	CASSQEPMNTEAFF
TRBV6-2/TRBV6-3	TRBJ1-1	CASSGGGMNTEAFF
TRBV20-1	TRBJ2-1	CSARDPGRASGEQFF
TRBV7-9	TRBJ1-1	CASSLADSTGEAFF
TRBV12-3/TRBV12-4	TRBJ2-5	CASSLAPVSDETQYF
TRBV20-1	TRBJ2-7	CSARAVRDQTHREQYF
TRBV5-1	TRBJ2-7	CASSLDRGYEQYF
TRBV7-9	TRBJ1-1	CASSLGQWDMNTEAFF
TRBV7-9	TRBJ2-1	CASSPRGSGSSDEQFF
TRBV7-9	TRBJ2-5	CASSLFDGGPQETQYF
TRBV7-9	TRBJ2-5	CASSRLTSGRGRETQYF
TRBV7-4	TRBJ2-7	CASSSNEGPHEQYF
TRBV5-5	TRBJ2-3	CAGSLRDRGLGTDTQYF
TRBV15	TRBJ2-5	CATSRDNGEETQYF
TRBV7-8	TRBJ2-3	CASSLAGGVGFFGDTQYF
TRBV20-1	TRBJ2-7	CSARSPDRAPYEQYF
TRBV7-9	TRBJ1-1	CASSPGYQNTEAFF
TRBV6-1	TRBJ2-7	CASSDRTEAYEQYF
TRBV29-1	TRBJ2-2	CSVVSGNTGELFF
TRBV4-1	TRBJ2-3	CASSQLGQGAGRDTQYF
TRBV28	TRBJ2-7	CASSPGDRGVHEQYF
TRBV20-1	TRBJ2-1	CSAPPLQGGLYNEQFF
TRBV29-1	TRBJ1-2	CSVTGGDGYTF
TRBV7-9	TRBJ2-7	CASSPLVGLPEGQYF
TRBV28	TRBJ2-3	CASRETGGWLISVTQYF
TRBV6-1	TRBJ2-7	CASRRNRASYEQYF
TRBV7-2	TRBJ1-5	CASSLAAGGLRPQHF
TRBV20-1	TRBJ2-4	CSAESGGVAKNIQYF